This passage covers 9 T cell receptor beta chains from one sample sequenced in a study of blood T cell repertoires in COVID-19. Profiling relied on immunoSEQ multiplex PCR, and the TCRdb table lists in-frame clones only, not all of them. The sample consists of some 64,000 clones, 65% to 85% of them appearing once. The sample was PBMCs or T cells enriched from blood (not recorded which). The receptor set was obtained from a woman aged 55-69 years who had been exposed to COVID-19.

The chain recombines TRBV10-2 with TRBJ2-7; 9 bases are a match to TRBD1. Trimming took 4 bases from V and 0 from J; bases not matched to a gene: 19. This CDR3 is 20 amino acids long. Germline CDR1 is WSHSY and CDR2 is SAAADI. This CDR3 is CASSAIPGQGASGTSYEQYF. DNA for the CDR3: TGCGCCAGCAGTGCAATACCGGGACAGGGAGCCAGCGGGACCTCCTACGAGCAGTACTTC.

The genes are TRBV5-4 and TRBJ2-3; maybe TRBD1 (6 bases). The CDR3 contains 13 residues. Trimming removed 1 base from V and 3 bases from J, with 6 bases in between. Germline V gene data show CDR1 as SGHNT and CDR2 as YYREEE (reference sequence). DNA for the CDR3: TGTGCCAGCAGCTTGCAGGGGACAGATACGCAGTATTTT. Amino acid sequence: CASSLQGTDTQYF.

This clone was recorded once. The CDR3 spells CASSFTPGVYEQYF. The CDR3 coding sequence is TGTGCCAGCAGCTTTACGCCAGGGGTTTACGAGCAGTACTTC. This sequence joins TRBV5-8 and TRBJ2-7; maybe TRBD1 (6 bases). The CDR3 length is 14 residues. Germline values: CDR1 SGHTS, CDR2 YDEGEE. Trimming removed 2 bases from V and 4 bases from J, with 13 bases in between.

The chain combines TRBV7-9 with TRBJ1-2, with D uncertain. Germline V CDR1 and CDR2: SEHNR, FQNEAQ (reference sequence). The length of the CDR3 is 14 residues. V gave up 4 bases and J gave up 7 bases, with 16 bases separating them. The CDR3 sequence is CASSSPSFLVGYTF. Here the CDR3 DNA reads TGTGCCAGCAGCTCCCCGTCCTTTCTCGTTGGCTACACCTTC.

This clone was counted ten times or more. V usage is TRBV11-3 and J usage is TRBJ2-1, with 8 bases identical to TRBD2. The CDR3 has 14 residues. V lost 1 base, J lost 8 bases, and 4 bases stayed unmatched. Per the germline V gene, CDR1 is SGHNT and CDR2 is YENEEA. CDR3 sequence reads: CASSLGTSSDEQFF. CDR3 coding DNA: TGTGCCAGCAGCTTAGGGACTAGCAGCGATGAGCAGTTCTTC.

The rearrangement uses TRBV2 and TRBJ1-2; D remains ambiguous. Trimming cost V 3 bases and J 6 bases, with 14 bases left between them. Germline V CDR1 and CDR2: SNHLY, FYNNEI. The CDR3 is 14 amino acids. The DNA of the CDR3 is TGTGCCAGCAGTGACGGGAGGAGGTTGGATGGCTACACCTTC. This sequence encodes CASSDGRRLDGYTF.

The chain recombines TRBV7-2 with TRBJ1-1; tentatively, D is TRBD1 (5 bases). V lost 7 bases, J lost 0 bases, and 12 bases lay in between. CDR3 size: 14 residues. CDR1 SGHTA and CDR2 FQGNSA come from the germline V gene. CDR3 sequence reads: CASMGGIMNTEAFF. In DNA, the CDR3 is TGTGCCAGCATGGGGGGAATCATGAACACTGAAGCTTTCTTT.

Many counts were recorded for this clone. A read error may produce the germline difference seen at one junction end. This sequence joins TRBV15 and TRBJ2-3, with D unresolved. This CDR3 comprises 15 residues. CDR1 is LNHNV, CDR2 YYDKDF, per germline (reference sequence). CDR3 sequence (DNA): TGTGCCACCAGCAGTATCAGCCCCACAGCAGACACGCAGTATTTT. Translating it yields CATSSISPTADTQYF.

V and J are TRBV4-2 and TRBJ1-5; TRBD1 is a possible D gene (6 bases). The germline V gene encodes CDR1 LGHNA and CDR2 YNFKEQ. The V end lost 0 bases, the J end lost 4 bases, and 10 bases lay between the germline ends. This CDR3 has 15 residues. DNA for the CDR3: TGTGCCAGCAGCCAAGATACGAGGGGGAATCAGCCCCAGCATTTT. Protein sequence: CASSQDTRGNQPQHF.